This T cell receptor beta chain comes out of a study of T cells in Graves' hyperthyroidism and ophthalmopathy (dated by TCRdb to the late 2010s). Study-wide context: Peripheral blood was collected at initial diagnosis, before any treatment. The approximately 95 discovery patients were divided at random into training and test sets in a 7:3 ratio. To identify distinguishing TCR V-J signatures, a discovery cohort of around 100 patients was used, comprising under 45 with Graves' ophthalmopathy and around 57 with stable Graves' hyperthyroidism. After sampling, hyperthyroidism patients received methimazole starting at 30 mg daily, and ophthalmopathy patients received high-dose intravenous methylprednisolone. Whether ophthalmopathy could be predicted prospectively was tested in an independent validation cohort made up of 18 to 20 hyperthyroidism patients plus 17 patients who later progressed to ophthalmopathy. The paper describes TCR Vbeta CDR3 sequencing of 135 peripheral blood samples, made up of 43 ophthalmopathy patients, 70 to 75 hyperthyroidism patients and roughly 17 progressor patients. In about 6 Graves' hyperthyroidism patients, the study also compared T-cell repertoires from thyroid tissue with T-cell repertoires from blood. Study-wide conclusions, independent of this receptor: Most expanded thyroid clonotypes (frequency above 0.001) were also found in blood, which suggests that blood repertoires may mirror thyroid immune responses. Ophthalmopathy was separated from stable hyperthyroidism by a 13 V-J signature model, with roughly 88% sensitivity and about 81% specificity obtained in cross-validation and 80%/75% obtained in testing. No statistical method was used to fix the sample size in advance, and group allocation was not hidden from the investigators. During validation, the model predicted progression to ophthalmopathy a median of roughly six months ahead of onset, with approximately 71% sensitivity and 72.22% specificity.

Stable Graves' hyperthyroidism was defined as no progression to ophthalmopathy during 18 months of follow-up. Hyperthyroidism patients were newly diagnosed, with disease duration under 2 months, and aged 18 to 65 years. Any patient with an uncontrolled infection, another autoimmune disease, pregnancy or lactation was excluded. Diagnoses were established on the basis of clinical symptoms, serum thyroxine and TRAb, thyroid ultrasound, and orbital computed tomography. Ficoll-Paque density gradient centrifugation was used to isolate PBMCs from 9.5 to 10 ml of fresh peripheral blood. Total RNA was extracted with Trizol reagent, and quality was checked on an Agilent 2100 Bioanalyzer. To note about this clonotype: The antigen it binds to is not known. Per-base qualities were not stored, and no clone one base away is much larger.

V sheds 3 bases and J sheds 0 bases, leaving 8 bases between their ends. CDR1 SGHTA and CDR2 FQGNSA are derived from the germline V gene. Its CDR3 holds 14 amino acids, cysteine through phenylalanine. CDR3 DNA only is kept here, 42 bases in frame from base 1. The TCR beta CDR3 regions were amplified from RNA transcripts. A first-round RT-PCR of the TCR CDR3 used the HTBI primer set with the Qiagen OneStep RT-PCR kit. Libraries were constructed in a second round of multiplex PCR, after which size selection and purification were performed. Libraries were sequenced paired-end with 100 bp reads on an Illumina HiSeq2000. On the authors' methods: SOAPnuke was used to process the raw data, removing reads that contained adapters or uncalled bases, had a mean Phred below 15, or lacked an exact match to the constant primer or identifier. COPE v1.2.5 was used to merge high-quality paired reads, and clonotypes were defined as unique nucleotide sequences. MiTCR v1.1 was used to align clonotypes to the IMGT TRBV, TRBD and TRBJ reference segments. Only V-J combinations with frequency above 0.0001, covering 99% to 99.2% of repertoires, were analysed. The TCS score was defined as F50 (clonal expansion) divided by E x V (chaos), with BLOSUM62-based TCRdist calculated between CDR3 peptides within each V-J. Welch's t-statistics and random forest reduced fewer than 600 V-J features to 13, which were used in a naive Bayes classifier (R e1071). The similarity between thyroid and blood repertoires was quantified using the Morisita-Horn index. The public reads were reprocessed in TCRdb via fastp at Q25 and MiXCR, keeping in-frame beta chains. When rows share a CDR3 protein, they turn into one entry using the most common DNA and genes. V and J calls and clone size were set by TCRdb, not the authors. The sample yields over 700,000 distinct CDR3 sequences; around 40% were counted once. Of the sample, about a third falls within the top ten clones.

The origin of this receptor is a middle-aged woman with Graves' hyperthyroidism. Sequenced sample: blood. The rearranged segments are TRBV7-2 and TRBJ2-5; the D gene is not confidently resolved. The sequenced DNA: TGTGCCAGCAGCTTTGGACGGCACCAAGAGACCCAGTACTTC. Its protein is CASSFGRHQETQYF.